This TCR beta chain comes out of a study of Graves' ophthalmopathy and Graves' hyperthyroidism. Exclusion criteria comprised other autoimmune diseases, uncontrolled infections, pregnancy or lactation in patients. The evidence that diagnosis relied on was clinical symptoms, serum thyroxine, TRAb, thyroid ultrasound and orbital computed tomography. V lost 2 bases, J lost 2 bases, and 24 bases lay in between. The CDR3 totals 19 residues. The germline V gene encodes CDR1 MNHEY and CDR2 SVGEGT. The authors amplified TCR beta CDR3 regions, and they did so from RNA transcripts for repertoire sequencing. The library came from an HTBI-primed first-round RT-PCR and a second-round multiplex PCR. One entry per CDR3 protein results from TCRdb running MiXCR on the multiplex PCR reads. The sample lists roughly 610,000 distinct CDR3 sequences, about 20% seen once, with approximately 7% in the top ten.

This sequence originates from a woman aged 18-29 years with stable Graves' hyperthyroidism. Some clones in this sample may be carry-over from other donors' samples. V usage is TRBV6-2 or TRBV6-3 and J usage is TRBJ1-1, with D hard to call. Material: peripheral blood. The CDR3 DNA reads TGTGCCAGCAGTTACAGGCTGGCGGGGTTGAGTTTGTCCAACACTGAAGCTTTCTTT. It yields the protein CASSYRLAGLSLSNTEAFF.